The sequence of this T cell receptor beta chain was determined in a study of post-analysis software for immune sequencing data (dated by TCRdb to the mid-2010s). With respect to the entire study: Recorded disease courses included relapsing-remitting, secondary progressive and progressive-relapsing multiple sclerosis, with some patients lacking subtype annotation. The patient repertoires were compared against approximately ten previously published healthy control repertoires obtained from donors aged about 6 to 25 years. A subset of samples was prepared in parallel using single-end sample barcoding, then pooled and co-amplified after Illumina adapter ligation. Here is what the overall study found, with its caveats: Several TRBV segments, including TRBV5-6, TRBV5-1 and TRBV20-1, were significantly more frequent in patients than controls. The multiple sclerosis patient group was slightly younger than the control group. When samples were clustered directly using the F measure, samples prepared in the same batch co-clustered strongly, which prompted a batch-effect correction. Multiple sclerosis patients had significantly lower normalized Chao1 diversity than controls, a result that suggests substantial peripheral T-cell clonal expansion.

To demonstrate the VDJtools post-analysis software, the study profiled TCR beta repertoires from the peripheral blood of about a dozen young patients with multiple sclerosis. The patients with multiple sclerosis were children and adolescents between about 6 and 16 years of age. From cysteine to phenylalanine, the CDR3 is 14 amino acids long. Here the CDR3 DNA is all that survives: 42 bases in frame from base 1. From the germline V gene, CDR1 is SGHRS and CDR2 is YFSETQ. This clonotype has only a few counts. Its antigen remains undetermined. A junction boundary mismatches the germline segment, possibly from a read error. The library was obtained by PCR. Sequencing was performed on an Illumina HiSeq 2500. Unique molecular identifiers were incorporated into TCR beta cDNA libraries to reduce PCR and sequencing biases. About 500,000 cDNA molecules were obtained for every 1 to 10 million input T cells, so each molecule roughly corresponded to one T cell. Patient libraries were prepared and sequenced with the same protocol used for the earlier healthy control dataset. Samples belonging to the same batch were prepared together, multiplexed and sequenced on a shared HiSeq lane. The study's own analysis went as follows. MIGEC was used to process the raw barcoded reads, and molecular identifier groups with only a single read were discarded before consensus assembly and CDR3 extraction. Clonotype tables were post-analysed with VDJtools, and diversity was normalized by down-sampling all datasets to the smallest sample size. Repertoire overlap clustering matched CDR3 amino acid but not nucleotide sequences to correct batch-related cross-sample contamination. TCRdb redid the processing of the public reads, applying fastp at Q25 and MiXCR, and retained in-frame beta chains. Rows with one shared CDR3 protein collapse into an entry with the most common genes and DNA. These V and J calls rely on TCRdb rather than the paper's analysis. Here the sample has approximately 730,000 distinct CDR3 sequences; under 60% occur a single time. The ten top clones hold roughly 4.9% of the sample.

Sample: blood. The clonotype was recovered from a girl between 10 and 17 years old with multiple sclerosis. The sequence is built from TRBV5-1 and TRBJ2-7; the D segment could be TRBD2, given 5 matching bases. The bases are TGTGCCAGCAGCTTGAATTACGGGAACTACGAGCAGTACTTC. Translated, it reads CASSLNYGNYEQYF.